Detailed here is one TCR beta chain. This clone appeared a single time. The antigen it recognizes is unknown. Base qualities are not provided; no much larger clone lies one nucleotide away. V is trimmed back by 0 bases and J by 2 bases, and the junction contains 2 bases that no gene match accounts for. The CDR3 contains 15 residues, cysteine and phenylalanine counted. Just the 45-base CDR3 DNA is kept, in frame starting at base 1. For CDR1 and CDR2, the germline V gene (reference sequence) lists SEHNR and FQNEAQ. The protocol used for the library was the immunoSEQ multiplex PCR assay. In its TCRdb copy, this immuneACCESS table keeps in-frame sequences only and misses some clones. Where compared with another copy, unresolved V genes explain less than half of these, and the others have no known cause. Recorded for this sample are more than 65,000 clones; roughly 94% of them occurred a single time. The ten largest make up roughly 0.23% of the sample.

The data stem from a study of technical replicates of blood from a handful of donors (dated by TCRdb to 2016 to 2017). The sequence joins TRBV7-9 to TRBJ1-2; the central 8 bases match TRBD1. This clonotype was obtained from a human donor in good health. The specimen sequenced was T cells isolated from PBMCs. The DNA is as follows: TGTGCCAGCAGCTTAGCAGGACAGGGAAACTATGGCTACACCTTC. Translated, this is CASSLAGQGNYGYTF.